This T cell receptor beta chain originates from a study of T cells in Graves' hyperthyroidism and ophthalmopathy. Study-wide findings and caveats: Ophthalmopathy stood apart from stable hyperthyroidism in a 13 V-J model. For ophthalmopathy, model prediction preceded onset by a median about 6 months.

What was amplified from RNA transcripts were TCR beta CDR3 regions. Carried out on the TCR CDR3, a first-round RT-PCR used the HTBI primer set. Using its own MiXCR run on the multiplex PCR reads, TCRdb lists one record per CDR3 protein. The table has over 350,000 distinct CDR3 sequences, around 20% seen once; the top ten hold less than 45%. About this clonotype itself: The target antigen is unknown.

The CDR3 totals 14 residues. Looked up from germline, CDR1 is KGHSH and CDR2 is LQKENI. Trimming cost V 0 bases and J 11 bases; bases outside gene matches: 5. The source material was blood. This chain links TRBV18 with TRBJ2-5; 11 nucleotides line up with TRBD1. The sequence came from a young man with Graves' ophthalmopathy. The CDR3 here is CASSPPSGQGGQYF. The CDR3 DNA is TGTGCCAGCTCACCACCGTCGGGACAGGGGGGTCAGTACTTC.